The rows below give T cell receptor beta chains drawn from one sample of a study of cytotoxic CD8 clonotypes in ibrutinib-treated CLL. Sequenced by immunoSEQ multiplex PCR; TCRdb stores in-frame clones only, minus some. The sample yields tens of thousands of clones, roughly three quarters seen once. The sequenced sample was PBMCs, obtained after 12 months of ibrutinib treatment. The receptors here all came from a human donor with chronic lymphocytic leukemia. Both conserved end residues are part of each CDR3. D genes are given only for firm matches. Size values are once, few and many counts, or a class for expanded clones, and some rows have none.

CDR3nt: TGTGCCAGCAGCTTGCATTTCCCCGAGCGCGGACCGCAAGGGACCCAGTACTTC
CDR3aa: CASSLHFPERGPQGTQYF
abundance: -
d_gene: -
v_gene: TRBV12-1
j_gene: TRBJ2-5

CDR3nt: TGCGCCAGCAGCCCAACGACTAGCGGGAGTCATGAGCAGTTCTTC
CDR3aa: CASSPTTSGSHEQFF
abundance: few
d_gene: TRBD2
v_gene: TRBV5-1
j_gene: TRBJ2-1

CDR3nt: TGTGCCAGCCGTGGCGGGGGGAGGGGAAACACCGGGGAGCTGTTTTTT
CDR3aa: CASRGGGRGNTGELFF
abundance: -
d_gene: TRBD2
v_gene: TRBV6-6
j_gene: TRBJ2-2

CDR3nt: TGCGCCAGCAGCTTGGGCGGGAGACAAGGAGGGGTCGAGCAGTACTTC
CDR3aa: CASSLGGRQGGVEQYF
abundance: -
d_gene: TRBD2
v_gene: TRBV5-1
j_gene: TRBJ2-7

CDR3nt: TGTGCCAGTAGTATCGCGGACCGAGCCTACAATGAGCAGTTCTTC
CDR3aa: CASSIADRAYNEQFF
abundance: once
d_gene: -
v_gene: TRBV19
j_gene: TRBJ2-1

CDR3nt: TGTGCCTGGAGTGTATTAGGGTACGAAAAACTGTTTTTT
CDR3aa: CAWSVLGYEKLFF
abundance: -
d_gene: -
v_gene: TRBV30
j_gene: TRBJ1-4

CDR3nt: TGTGCCAGCAGTTACGGGACTGACGGGCCCGGGGAGCTGTTTTTT
CDR3aa: CASSYGTDGPGELFF
abundance: few
d_gene: -
v_gene: TRBV6-5
j_gene: TRBJ2-2

CDR3nt: TGTGCCAGCAGCAAAGATCCGGGACCCCAAGAGACCCAGTACTTC
CDR3aa: CASSKDPGPQETQYF
abundance: -
d_gene: -
v_gene: TRBV21-1
j_gene: TRBJ2-5

CDR3nt: TGTGCTAGTGGCCAAAGCTCTTTTAGCTCCTACGAGCAGTACTTC
CDR3aa: CASGQSSFSSYEQYF
abundance: few
d_gene: -
v_gene: TRBV12-5
j_gene: TRBJ2-7

CDR3nt: TGTGCCAGCAGCCCCTCTCGGCTGTCTAACACTGAAGCTTTCTTT
CDR3aa: CASSPSRLSNTEAFF
abundance: -
d_gene: -
v_gene: TRBV7-2
j_gene: TRBJ1-1

CDR3nt: TGTGCCAGCAGCTCTGACAAACATCCCTACAATGAGCAGTTCTTC
CDR3aa: CASSSDKHPYNEQFF
abundance: -
d_gene: -
v_gene: TRBV5-6
j_gene: TRBJ2-1

CDR3nt: TGTGCCTGGACCCAACCTGAGACCGGAGCCCCTGAAGCTTTCTTT
CDR3aa: CAWTQPETGAPEAFF
abundance: -
d_gene: -
v_gene: TRBV30
j_gene: TRBJ1-1

CDR3nt: TGTGCCAGCGCCCCGGGTACTGAAGCTTTCTTT
CDR3aa: CASAPGTEAFF
abundance: -
d_gene: -
v_gene: TRBV28
j_gene: TRBJ1-1

CDR3nt: TGTGCCAGCAGCTTAGATGGGATTACTACCGGGGAGCTGTTTTTT
CDR3aa: CASSLDGITTGELFF
abundance: -
d_gene: -
v_gene: TRBV11-3
j_gene: TRBJ2-2

CDR3nt: TGCGCCAGCAGCCAAGATCGGATAGCGGGAGATACGCAGTATTTT
CDR3aa: CASSQDRIAGDTQYF
abundance: -
d_gene: TRBD2
v_gene: TRBV4-3
j_gene: TRBJ2-3

CDR3nt: TGTGCCAGCTCCCTCACCGGGGGAGGGGTCTACGAGCAGTACTTC
CDR3aa: CASSLTGGGVYEQYF
abundance: -
d_gene: TRBD2
v_gene: TRBV18
j_gene: TRBJ2-7

CDR3nt: TGCGCCAGCAGCTTGTCCGGGGGTTGGAATCAGCCCCAGCATTTT
CDR3aa: CASSLSGGWNQPQHF
abundance: once
d_gene: -
v_gene: TRBV5-1
j_gene: TRBJ1-5

CDR3nt: TGTGCCAGTAGTACCCCAGGGACTATCTACGAGCAGTACTTC
CDR3aa: CASSTPGTIYEQYF
abundance: -
d_gene: TRBD2
v_gene: TRBV19
j_gene: TRBJ2-7

CDR3nt: TGCGCCAGCAGCCAAGAAGTGAGGGCCGACTACAATGAGCAGTTCTTC
CDR3aa: CASSQEVRADYNEQFF
abundance: -
d_gene: -
v_gene: TRBV4-3
j_gene: TRBJ2-1

CDR3nt: TGTGCCAGCAGCCCCACAGGGGGCCATGGCTACACCTTC
CDR3aa: CASSPTGGHGYTF
abundance: -
d_gene: TRBD1
v_gene: TRBV5-4
j_gene: TRBJ1-2

CDR3nt: TGTGCCAGCAGCCCGGCAGGGAATAATGAAAAACTGTTTTTT
CDR3aa: CASSPAGNNEKLFF
abundance: -
d_gene: -
v_gene: TRBV5-6
j_gene: TRBJ1-4

CDR3nt: TGTGCCAGCAGCCCCCAAAGCGGGCTAGCCTACAATGAGCAGTTCTTC
CDR3aa: CASSPQSGLAYNEQFF
abundance: -
d_gene: -
v_gene: TRBV7-7
j_gene: TRBJ2-1

CDR3nt: TGTGCCAGCAGCCCCATGCAGGCAGGGGGCAGTGTCGAGCAGTACTTC
CDR3aa: CASSPMQAGGSVEQYF
abundance: -
d_gene: TRBD1
v_gene: TRBV9
j_gene: TRBJ2-7

CDR3nt: TGTGCCAGCAGCTTGTCCGGGACAGACTATGGCTACACCTTC
CDR3aa: CASSLSGTDYGYTF
abundance: -
d_gene: TRBD1
v_gene: TRBV5-5
j_gene: TRBJ1-2

CDR3nt: TGTGCCAGCAGCTTAGATAGTTGGCGGAACCAAGAGACCCAGTACTTC
CDR3aa: CASSLDSWRNQETQYF
abundance: -
d_gene: -
v_gene: TRBV11-2
j_gene: TRBJ2-5

CDR3nt: TGTGCCAGCAGCGTCCTCGGGACTAGCGTCTACGAGCAGTACTTC
CDR3aa: CASSVLGTSVYEQYF
abundance: -
d_gene: TRBD2
v_gene: TRBV5-6
j_gene: TRBJ2-7

CDR3nt: TGTGCCAGCAGTCCGGACAGGGTCGACGAGACCCAGTACTTC
CDR3aa: CASSPDRVDETQYF
abundance: -
d_gene: TRBD1
v_gene: TRBV27
j_gene: TRBJ2-5

CDR3nt: TGCGCCAGCAGCACCGGGACTAGCGGATCTAGCACAGATACGCAGTATTTT
CDR3aa: CASSTGTSGSSTDTQYF
abundance: -
d_gene: TRBD2
v_gene: TRBV5-1
j_gene: TRBJ2-3